This TCR beta chain was obtained from a study of blood T cell repertoires in COVID-19. The assay was immunoSEQ multiplex PCR, and TCRdb's table has in-frame clones only and misses some. The table has some 240,000 clones, around 90% seen once. From germline, CDR1 is SGDLS and CDR2 YYNGEE. The CDR3 is made up of 18 amino acids. The V end lost 3 bases, the J end lost 2 bases, and 21 bases lay between the germline ends. The sequenced sample consisted of PBMCs or T cells enriched from blood (not recorded which). The chain links TRBV9 to TRBJ2-1; tentative D call: TRBD2 (8 bases). The sequence was obtained from a woman between 40 and 50 years old who had been exposed to COVID-19. DNA for the CDR3: TGTGCCAGCAGCGCCCGGGACAGAGCGGGAGTAACCTACAATGAGCAGTTCTTC. Amino acid sequence: CASSARDRAGVTYNEQFF.